Listed below are T cell receptor beta chains from one sample, sequenced in a study of blood T cell repertoires in COVID-19. Profiled with immunoSEQ multiplex PCR; TCRdb holds only in-frame clones, not every one. The sample gives about 100,000 clones, approximately 90% of which show up once; about 2.2% is in the top ten. Material for sequencing was peripheral blood. These TCRs come from a man in his fifties or sixties with active COVID-19. Both conserved end residues are part of each CDR3. Each record gives: CDR3 DNA, CDR3 protein, clone size, D gene, V gene, J gene. The D gene is left open where the match is weak. Clone size is given for some rows only: seen once, a few or many times, or a class if the clone is expanded.

TGTGCCAGCAGCTTGTGGGGGAATGGGGGGGCACGTTCACCCCTCCACTTT	CASSLWGNGGARSPLHF	.	.	TRBV5-6	TRBJ1-6
TGTGCCAGCAGTTTGTCTGCGGGGGGCGAATATGGCTACACCTTC	CASSLSAGGEYGYTF	once	.	TRBV6-5	TRBJ1-2
TGTGCCAGCAGGTCCACAGGGATATCTGGAAACACCATATATTTT	CASRSTGISGNTIYF	.	.	TRBV5-8	TRBJ1-3
TGTGCCAGCAGCTTAGACAGGCGGAACACCGGGGAGCTGTTTTTT	CASSLDRRNTGELFF	.	.	TRBV7-2	TRBJ2-2
TGTGCCAGCCCTAGCGGGAGAATTTACAATGAGCAGTTCTTC	CASPSGRIYNEQFF	.	TRBD2	TRBV9	TRBJ2-1
TGTGCCAGCAGCTTAGCCCAGAACTCCTACAATGAGCAGTTCTTC	CASSLAQNSYNEQFF	once	.	TRBV7-2	TRBJ2-1
TGTGCCAGCACCCAGACAGGGAGCACTGAAGCTTTCTTT	CASTQTGSTEAFF	.	TRBD1	TRBV9	TRBJ1-1
TGCGCCAGCAGCCAAGAGACTAGCGGCGTCTACAATGAGCAGTTCTTC	CASSQETSGVYNEQFF	.	TRBD2	TRBV4-1	TRBJ2-1
TGTGCCAGCAGTCCCCGACCGGGTGGCTACACCTTC	CASSPRPGGYTF	.	.	TRBV12-3/TRBV12-4	TRBJ1-2
TGTGCCAGCAGTGAGGGAGGGGACTATGGCTACACCTTC	CASSEGGDYGYTF	.	.	TRBV25-1	TRBJ1-2
TGTGCCAGCAGCTCCGGGACAGGGAACACCGGGGAGCTGTTTTTT	CASSSGTGNTGELFF	.	TRBD1	TRBV7-9	TRBJ2-2
TGTGCCAGCAGCCAAGCGACAGTCCGACAAGAGACCCAGTACTTC	CASSQATVRQETQYF	.	.	TRBV3-1/TRBV3-2	TRBJ2-5
TGTGCCAGCAGGAGACTAGCGGGAGATCAAGAGACCCAGTACTTC	CASRRLAGDQETQYF	.	TRBD2	TRBV11-2	TRBJ2-5
TGTGCCAGCAGCCATAAGGCGGCAGCTAACTATGGCTACACCTTC	CASSHKAAANYGYTF	once	.	TRBV3-1/TRBV3-2	TRBJ1-2
TGTGCCAGCAGCGGAGGACAGAGGTATGGCTACACCTTC	CASSGGQRYGYTF	once	.	TRBV5-4	TRBJ1-2
TGTGCCAGCAGCTTTTACGGGACAGGGGATCATGGCTACACCTTC	CASSFYGTGDHGYTF	.	TRBD1	TRBV7-9	TRBJ1-2
TGTGCCAGTAGCAGAGGGACAGGGCCTGCAACTAATGAAAAACTGTTTTTT	CASSRGTGPATNEKLFF	.	TRBD1	TRBV19	TRBJ1-4
TGTGCCAGCAGCCAGGTTGCGGGGAACACCGGGGAGCTGTTTTTT	CASSQVAGNTGELFF	once	.	TRBV14	TRBJ2-2
TGTGCCAGCAGCTTAAGGGGAAGGGACACTGAAGCTTTCTTT	CASSLRGRDTEAFF	once	.	TRBV7-9	TRBJ1-1
TGTGCCAGCAGTGAAATTAGATCCACCGGGGAGCTGTTTTTT	CASSEIRSTGELFF	.	.	TRBV2	TRBJ2-2
TGTGCCAGCAGCAAAACGGGACAGGGGGCCTACGAGCAGTACTTC	CASSKTGQGAYEQYF	.	.	TRBV21-1	TRBJ2-7
TGCGCCAGCAGTGAGTCCCCACCGACAGGCAACCCCAAACTCACCGGGGAGCTGTTTTTT	CASSESPPTGNPKLTGELFF	.	.	TRBV10-2	TRBJ2-2
TGTGCCAGCAGTAAGGACAGCTCCTACGAGCAGTACTTC	CASSKDSSYEQYF	.	.	TRBV12-3/TRBV12-4	TRBJ2-7
TGCAGCGTACCCTCGACAGGGGTGGGCACTGAAGCTTTCTTT	CSVPSTGVGTEAFF	.	TRBD1	TRBV29-1	TRBJ1-1
TGCGCCAGCAGCTTAGGCGGGGGAAACTATGGCTACACCTTC	CASSLGGGNYGYTF	.	.	TRBV5-1	TRBJ1-2
TGTGCCAGCAGCTCAACTCCACTAGCGGGGAAGGTGAATGAGCAGTTCTTC	CASSSTPLAGKVNEQFF	.	TRBD2	TRBV7-9	TRBJ2-1
TGTGCCAGTAGTATGGGATTACTAGGTCCAGATACGCAGTATTTT	CASSMGLLGPDTQYF	.	.	TRBV19	TRBJ2-3
TGCGCCAGCAGCTTTGGTAGCTCCTACAATGAGCAGTTCTTC	CASSFGSSYNEQFF	.	.	TRBV5-1	TRBJ2-1
TGTGCCAGCTCACCGAATCAGAAGGGGCAGTACTTC	CASSPNQKGQYF	.	.	TRBV18	TRBJ2-5
TGTGCCACCAGTGATGGCGGGCGCTATGGCTACACCTTC	CATSDGGRYGYTF	once	.	TRBV24-1	TRBJ1-2
TGTGCCAGCAGCTTAAAAGTCCTAGCGCCATACAATGAGCAGTTCTTC	CASSLKVLAPYNEQFF	.	.	TRBV7-3	TRBJ2-1
TGTGCCATCAGTGAGAGTGGACAAAGTGAAGCTTTCTTT	CAISESGQSEAFF	few	.	TRBV10-3	TRBJ1-1
TGTGCCAGCAGCCCAACAGGGGATAGCCAGCCCCAGCATTTT	CASSPTGDSQPQHF	.	TRBD1	TRBV3-1/TRBV3-2	TRBJ1-5
TGTGCCAGCCGAGGGACAGGGGGCGCGTCGAACACCGGGGAGCTGTTTTTT	CASRGTGGASNTGELFF	.	TRBD1	TRBV2	TRBJ2-2
TGTGCCAGCAGACCCGGGACTAGCGTTAAAGAGACCCAGTACTTC	CASRPGTSVKETQYF	.	TRBD2	TRBV7-9	TRBJ2-5
TGTGCTAGTGGTTTACAGGGGGCTCGATCCTATAATTCACCCCTCCACTTT	CASGLQGARSYNSPLHF	.	TRBD1	TRBV12-5	TRBJ1-6
TGCAGTGCCGGGACATTGAACACCGGGGAGCTGTTTTTT	CSAGTLNTGELFF	few	.	TRBV29-1	TRBJ2-2
TGTGCCAGCAGGGAGAAGGGGGCAGATACGCAGTATTTT	CASREKGADTQYF	.	.	TRBV5-4	TRBJ2-3
TGTGCCAGCAGCTTAGTCGGAAACATTCAGTACTTC	CASSLVGNIQYF	.	.	TRBV7-9	TRBJ2-4
TGTGCCAGTAGTTGGGACTACCTCTCCTACAATGAGCAGTTCTTC	CASSWDYLSYNEQFF	.	TRBD2	TRBV19	TRBJ2-1
TGTGCCAGCAGTTACGGCGGCCCCACGGATACGCAGTATTTT	CASSYGGPTDTQYF	.	.	TRBV6-5	TRBJ2-3
TGTGCCAGCAGCAGGGGAGGGGTCACTGAAGCTTTCTTT	CASSRGGVTEAFF	.	.	TRBV27	TRBJ1-1
TGTGCCACTTTAAGGGCTAGCGGGAGGACGGCTGAGCAGTTCTTC	CATLRASGRTAEQFF	.	TRBD2	TRBV6-5	TRBJ2-1
TGTGCCAGCAGTGTATCCGGGATAGGCAATCAGCCCCAGCATTTT	CASSVSGIGNQPQHF	.	.	TRBV2	TRBJ1-5
TGTGCCAGCACATTCGGGGAAGGGAACACTGAAGCTTTCTTT	CASTFGEGNTEAFF	.	.	TRBV2	TRBJ1-1
TGTGCCAGCAGCCAGGGTTCTCTGGACACTGAAGCTTTCTTT	CASSQGSLDTEAFF	.	.	TRBV6-5	TRBJ1-1
TGTGCCAGCACCACAAGAATTAGGGGTTCGGGAAACACCATATATTTT	CASTTRIRGSGNTIYF	.	.	TRBV3-1/TRBV3-2	TRBJ1-3
TGTGCCAGCAGTGACCCTACCGGGCAGGGTAATTCACCCCTCCACTTT	CASSDPTGQGNSPLHF	.	.	TRBV2	TRBJ1-6
TGCAGCGTACGAACAGGGGGCCCCGGACAGCCCCAGCATTTT	CSVRTGGPGQPQHF	.	TRBD1	TRBV29-1	TRBJ1-5
TGTGCCAGCAGCGTAGGACTAGCGGGAGGGAGATATGAGCAGTTCTTC	CASSVGLAGGRYEQFF	.	TRBD2	TRBV9	TRBJ2-1
TGTGCCAGCAGCACTAGCGTTGCAGATACGCAGTATTTT	CASSTSVADTQYF	.	TRBD2	TRBV6-5	TRBJ2-3
TGTGCCAGCTCACAACGGACTAGCGGGGGGGGAGATACGCAGTATTTT	CASSQRTSGGGDTQYF	once	TRBD2	TRBV18	TRBJ2-3